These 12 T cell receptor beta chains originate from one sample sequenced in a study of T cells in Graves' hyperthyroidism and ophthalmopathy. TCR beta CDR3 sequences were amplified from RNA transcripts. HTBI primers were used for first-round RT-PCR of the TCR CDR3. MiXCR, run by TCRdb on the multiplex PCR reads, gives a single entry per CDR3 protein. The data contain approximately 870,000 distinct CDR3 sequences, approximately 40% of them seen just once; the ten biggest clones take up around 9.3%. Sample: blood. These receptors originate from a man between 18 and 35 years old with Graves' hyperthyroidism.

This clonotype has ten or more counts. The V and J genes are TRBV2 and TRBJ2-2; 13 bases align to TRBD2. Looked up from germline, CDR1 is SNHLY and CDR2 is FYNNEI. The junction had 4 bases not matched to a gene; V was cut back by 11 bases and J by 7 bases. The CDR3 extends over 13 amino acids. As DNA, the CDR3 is TGTGCCGAGGGACTAGCGGGAAGCGGGGAGCTGTTTTTT. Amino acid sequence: CAEGLAGSGELFF.

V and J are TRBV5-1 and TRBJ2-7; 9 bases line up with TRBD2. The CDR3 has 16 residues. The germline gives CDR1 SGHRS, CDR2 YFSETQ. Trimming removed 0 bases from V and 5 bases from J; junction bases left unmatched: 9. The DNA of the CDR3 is TGCGCCAGCAGCTTGGACCCAGCGGGGGGCGGCGACGAGCAGTACTTC. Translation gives CASSLDPAGGGDEQYF.

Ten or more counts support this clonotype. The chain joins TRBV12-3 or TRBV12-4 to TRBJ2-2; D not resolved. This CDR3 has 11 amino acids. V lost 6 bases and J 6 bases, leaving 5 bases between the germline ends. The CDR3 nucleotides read TGTGCCAGCAGCTTCTCCGGGGAGCTGTTTTTT. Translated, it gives CASSFSGELFF.

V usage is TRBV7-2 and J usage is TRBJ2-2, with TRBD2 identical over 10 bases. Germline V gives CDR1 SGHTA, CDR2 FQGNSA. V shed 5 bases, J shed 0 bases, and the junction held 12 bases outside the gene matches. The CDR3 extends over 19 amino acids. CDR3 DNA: TGTGCCAGCAGCCCTCCCGGGACTAGCGTCCGCGCGAACACCGGGGAGCTGTTTTTT. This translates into CASSPPGTSVRANTGELFF.

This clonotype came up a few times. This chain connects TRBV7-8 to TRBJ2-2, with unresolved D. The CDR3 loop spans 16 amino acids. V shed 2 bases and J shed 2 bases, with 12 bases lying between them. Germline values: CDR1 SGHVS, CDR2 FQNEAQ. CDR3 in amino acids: CASSLFAAQNTGELFF. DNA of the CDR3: TGTGCCAGCAGCTTATTCGCGGCCCAAAACACCGGGGAGCTGTTTTTT.

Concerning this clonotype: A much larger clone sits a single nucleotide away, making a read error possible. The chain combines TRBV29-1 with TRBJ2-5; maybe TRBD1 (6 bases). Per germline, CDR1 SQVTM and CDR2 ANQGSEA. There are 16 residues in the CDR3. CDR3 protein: CSVDLSVGAHQETQCF. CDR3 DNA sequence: TGCAGCGTCGACCTCAGTGTGGGGGCTCACCAAGAGACCCAGTGCTTC.

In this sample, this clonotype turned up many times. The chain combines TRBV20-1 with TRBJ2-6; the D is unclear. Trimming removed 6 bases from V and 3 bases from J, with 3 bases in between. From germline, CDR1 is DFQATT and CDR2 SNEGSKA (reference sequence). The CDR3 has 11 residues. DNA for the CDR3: TGCAGTGCGTTTGGGGCCAACGTCCTGACTTTC. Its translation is CSAFGANVLTF.

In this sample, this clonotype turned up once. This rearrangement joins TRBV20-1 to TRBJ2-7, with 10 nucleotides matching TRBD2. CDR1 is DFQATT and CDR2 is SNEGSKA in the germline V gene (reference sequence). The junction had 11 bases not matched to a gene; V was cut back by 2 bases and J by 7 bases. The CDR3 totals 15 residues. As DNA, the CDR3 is TGCAGTGCTAGAAAGCAGCGGGGGGGCGGTATAGAGCAGTACTTC. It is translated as CSARKQRGGGIEQYF.

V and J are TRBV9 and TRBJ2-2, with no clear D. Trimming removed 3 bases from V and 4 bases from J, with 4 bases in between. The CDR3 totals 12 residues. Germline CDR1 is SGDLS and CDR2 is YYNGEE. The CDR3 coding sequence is TGTGCCAGCAGCGGTCCCACCGGGGAGCTGTTTTTT. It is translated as CASSGPTGELFF.

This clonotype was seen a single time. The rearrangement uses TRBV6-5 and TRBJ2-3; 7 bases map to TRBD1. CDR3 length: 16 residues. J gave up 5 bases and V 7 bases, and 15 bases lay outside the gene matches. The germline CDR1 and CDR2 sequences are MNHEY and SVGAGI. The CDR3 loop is CASTPDRAIPRDTQYF. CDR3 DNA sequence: TGTGCCAGCACCCCTGACAGGGCCATCCCAAGAGATACGCAGTATTTT.

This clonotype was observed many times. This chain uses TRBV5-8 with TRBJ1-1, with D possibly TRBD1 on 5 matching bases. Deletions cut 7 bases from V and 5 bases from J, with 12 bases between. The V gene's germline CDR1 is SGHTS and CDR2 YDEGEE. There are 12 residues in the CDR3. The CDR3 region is CASLAGPTEAFF. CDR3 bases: TGTGCCAGCCTCGCGGGGCCGACTGAAGCTTTCTTT. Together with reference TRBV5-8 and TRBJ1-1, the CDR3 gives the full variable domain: EAGVTQSPTHLIKTRGQQATLRCSPISGHTSVYWYQQALGLGLQFLLWYDEGEERNRGNFPPRFSGRQFPNYSSELNVNALELEDSALYLCASLAGPTEAFFGQGTRLTVV.

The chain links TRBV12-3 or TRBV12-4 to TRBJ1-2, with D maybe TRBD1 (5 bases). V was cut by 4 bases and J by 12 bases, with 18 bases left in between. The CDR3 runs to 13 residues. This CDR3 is CASSSVRVKRNTF. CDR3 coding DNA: TGTGCCAGCAGTTCGGTCAGGGTTAAGCGGAACACCTTC.